The following is a T cell receptor (beta chain) sequence with its context. Genomic DNA for TCR beta libraries, 2 to 2.5 micrograms, came from cryopreserved PBMCs. This record comes from a study of cytotoxic CD8 clonotypes in ibrutinib-treated CLL. Study-wide context: Timing of response sample collection was a median around 12 months after treatment start, with a range of 6 to 36. Sequenced samples delivered averages of around 260,000 productive templates and around 90,000 productive rearrangements.

The CDR3 has 14 residues. V was clipped by 5 bases and J by 5 bases, with 12 bases between them. Germline CDR1 and CDR2: SNHLY and FYNNEI. Assay: immunoSEQ multiplex PCR; the TCRdb copy retains only in-frame clones and omits some. Among 43,000 or so clones listed, 50% to 80% were seen once. The sequencing used PBMCs, collected after 24 months of ibrutinib treatment. The chain joins TRBV2 to TRBJ1-4; TRBD1 is a possible D gene (5 bases). The source of this sequence is a human donor with chronic lymphocytic leukemia. The DNA for the CDR3 is TGTGCCAGCAGTTTCCAGGGAGTAAATGAAAAACTGTTTTTT. Its protein is CASSFQGVNEKLFF.